The 7 T cell receptor beta chains below come from one sample, sequenced in a study of CD8+ T cells in alopecia areata (dated by TCRdb to 2016 to 2019). The receptor library was made with the immunoSEQ multiplex PCR assay. For TCR sequencing, RNA was extracted from every sample and reverse transcribed into cDNA to serve as template. Not all clones reach the TCRdb copy of this immuneACCESS table, which keeps in-frame sequences only. Checked studies attribute under half of the gap to unresolved V genes and leave the rest unexplained. In all, the sample holds more than 95,000 clones, and more than 35% of those were seen once. Of the sample, 1% to 1.5% is held by the ten largest clones. Sequencing was carried out using CD4+ T cells sorted from blood. The source of these receptors is a human donor with alopecia areata.

There are a few counts of this clone. In DNA form, the CDR3 reads TGTGCCAGCAGGCGAACCGGGACAGGGAACACTGAAGCTTTCTTT. Translating it yields CASRRTGTGNTEAFF. V gene TRBV6-5 combines with J gene TRBJ1-1, with 8 bases aligning to TRBD1. The CDR3 is made up of 15 amino acids. Losses at the gene ends were 6 bases for V and 1 base for J; bases not matched to a gene: 7. CDR1 and CDR2 from the germline V gene are MNHEY and SVGAGI.

In this sample, this clone turned up a few times. The chain has TRBV5-1 and TRBJ2-6, with 13 bases fitting TRBD2. There are 18 residues in the CDR3. Per germline, CDR1 SGHRS and CDR2 YFSETQ. J gave up 0 bases and V 1 base, and 1 base lay outside the gene matches. DNA for the CDR3: TGCGCCAGCAGCTTGAGGACTAGCGGGAGCTCTGGGGCCAACGTCCTGACTTTC. Translating it yields CASSLRTSGSSGANVLTF. Drawing the rest from reference TRBV5-1 and TRBJ2-6, the complete variable domain is KAGVTQTPRYLIKTRGQQVTLSCSPISGHRSVSWYQQTPGQGLQFLFEYFSETQRNKGNFPGRFSGRQFSNSRSEMNVSTLELGDSALYLCASSLRTSGSSGANVLTFGAGSRLTVL.

This chain joins TRBV5-1 and TRBJ2-7; D possibly matches TRBD1 or TRBD2 (5 bases each). CDR1 SGHRS and CDR2 YFSETQ come from the germline V gene. This CDR3 is 15 amino acids long. Trimming took 6 bases from V and 5 from J, leaving 21 bases between them. The CDR3 DNA sequence: TGCGCCAGCACACCGGCAGGGAATGGGCGGGACGAGCAGTACTTC. Translating gives CASTPAGNGRDEQYF.

CDR3 DNA sequence: TGCGCCAGCAGACTGACAGGCCGCAACACCGGGGAGCTGTTTTTT. It codes for CASRLTGRNTGELFF. The chain uses TRBV4-1 and TRBJ2-2; D may be TRBD1 (6 bases). Deletions cut 6 bases from V and 2 bases from J, with 13 bases between. Germline V gene data show CDR1 as MGHRA and CDR2 as YSYEKL. The CDR3 spans 15 residues.

The V call is TRBV5-6, the J call TRBJ1-5, with D tentatively TRBD1 (5 bases). The CDR3 covers 14 residues. V was clipped by 1 base and J by 3 bases, with 8 bases between them. Germline V gene lookup returns CDR1 SGHDT and CDR2 YYEEEE. In nucleotides, the CDR3 is TGTGCCAGCAGCTTGATGGGGACCAATCAGCCCCAGCATTTT. It encodes CASSLMGTNQPQHF.

The chain's CDR3 is CSVEGHVGPEQYF. The DNA for the CDR3 is TGCAGCGTTGAAGGCCACGTTGGGCCCGAGCAGTACTTC. This rearrangement joins TRBV29-1 to TRBJ2-7; no definite D call. This CDR3 spans 13 amino acids. The V gene's germline CDR1 is SQVTM and CDR2 ANQGSEA. V shed 1 base and J shed 6 bases, with 13 bases lying between them.

This clone was detected a few times. This sequence joins TRBV2 and TRBJ2-3; a weak D match, TRBD2 (5 bases). Looked up from germline, CDR1 is SNHLY and CDR2 is FYNNEI. With 6 bases removed from V and 6 bases from J, the gap between germline ends came to 13 bases. This CDR3 comprises 13 residues. The CDR3 sequence is CASSGNPGDTQYF. The CDR3 DNA sequence: TGTGCCAGCAGCGGTAACCCGGGGGATACGCAGTATTTT.